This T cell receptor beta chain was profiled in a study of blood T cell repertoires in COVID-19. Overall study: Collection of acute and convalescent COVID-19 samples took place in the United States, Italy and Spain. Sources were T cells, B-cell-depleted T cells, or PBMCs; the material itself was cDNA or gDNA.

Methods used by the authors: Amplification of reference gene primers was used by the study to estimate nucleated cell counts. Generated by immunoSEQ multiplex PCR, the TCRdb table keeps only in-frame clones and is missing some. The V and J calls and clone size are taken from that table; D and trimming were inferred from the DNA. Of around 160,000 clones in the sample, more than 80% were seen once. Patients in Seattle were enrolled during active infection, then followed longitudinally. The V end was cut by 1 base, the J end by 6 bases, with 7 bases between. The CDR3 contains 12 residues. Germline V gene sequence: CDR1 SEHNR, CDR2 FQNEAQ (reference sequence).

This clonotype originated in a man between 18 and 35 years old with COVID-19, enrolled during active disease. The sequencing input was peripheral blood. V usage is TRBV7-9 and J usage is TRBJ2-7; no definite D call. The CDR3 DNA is TGTGCCAGCAGCTTAGAGCTAGGCGAGCAGTACTTC. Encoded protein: CASSLELGEQYF. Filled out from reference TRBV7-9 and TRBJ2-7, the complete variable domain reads DTGVSQNPRHKITKRGQNVTFRCDPISEHNRLYWYRQTLGQGPEFLTYFQNEAQLEKSRLLSDRFSAERPKGSFSTLEIQRTEQGDSAMYLCASSLELGEQYFGPGTRLTVT.